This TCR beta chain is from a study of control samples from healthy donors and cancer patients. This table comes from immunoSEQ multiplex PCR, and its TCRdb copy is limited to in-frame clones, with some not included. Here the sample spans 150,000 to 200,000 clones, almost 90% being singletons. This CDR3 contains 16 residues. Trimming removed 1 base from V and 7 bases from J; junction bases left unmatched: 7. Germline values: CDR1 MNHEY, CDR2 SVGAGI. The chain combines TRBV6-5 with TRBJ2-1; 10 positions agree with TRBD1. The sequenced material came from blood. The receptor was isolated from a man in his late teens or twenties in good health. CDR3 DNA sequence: TGTGCCAGCAGTTACTTTCGGGACAGGGGTAAAAATGAGCAGTTCTTC. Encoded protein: CASSYFRDRGKNEQFF.